The 16 T cell receptor beta chains presented below share a single source sample, sequenced in a study of CD4+ T cells in melanoma. Using immunoSEQ multiplex PCR, the repertoire was profiled, and TCRdb retains in-frame clones only, with some absent. The sample records 10,000 to 13,000 clones, roughly three quarters being singletons. Material: cells from a culture (not recorded whether cultured in vitro). Receptors were obtained from a human donor with melanoma.

The genes are TRBV7-6 and TRBJ1-1; D not resolved. V lost 4 bases and J lost 5, with 14 bases in between. From germline, CDR1 is SGHVS and CDR2 FNYEAQ. This CDR3 is built from 14 residues. CDR3 DNA sequence: TGTGCCAGCAGCTCCCATTCCCGCGAGACTGAAGCTTTCTTT. Amino acid sequence: CASSSHSRETEAFF.

The rearrangement links TRBV19 to TRBJ1-3; D may be TRBD1 (5 bases). Germline V gives CDR1 LNHDA, CDR2 SQIVND (reference sequence). V was cut by 7 bases and J by 11 bases, with 21 bases left in between. The CDR3 has 14 residues. The CDR3 region has the DNA TGTGCCAGTACCGATCAGGGTTACCCTGAAGCCATATATTTT. Translated: CASTDQGYPEAIYF. Full variable domain (missing parts from reference TRBV19 and TRBJ1-3): DGGITQSPKYLFRKEGQNVTLSCEQNLNHDAMYWYRQDPGQGLRLIYYSQIVNDFQKGDIAEGYSVSREKKESFPLTVTSAQKNPTAFYLCASTDQGYPEAIYFGEGSWLTVV.

The chain is built from TRBV5-1 and TRBJ1-1, with unresolved D. Trimming cost V 0 bases and J 7 bases, with 10 bases left between them. The CDR3 has 13 amino acids. The germline CDR1 and CDR2 sequences are SGHRS and YFSETQ. This CDR3 is CASSLEPGGEAFF. The CDR3 DNA reads as TGCGCCAGCAGCTTGGAGCCGGGTGGTGAAGCTTTCTTT. Full variable domain (rest looked up from reference TRBV5-1 and TRBJ1-1): KAGVTQTPRYLIKTRGQQVTLSCSPISGHRSVSWYQQTPGQGLQFLFEYFSETQRNKGNFPGRFSGRQFSNSRSEMNVSTLELGDSALYLCASSLEPGGEAFFGQGTRLTVV.

The chain uses TRBV9 and TRBJ1-4; D is perhaps TRBD1 (5 bases). The CDR3 has 15 amino acids. V lost 5 bases and J lost 0, with 11 bases in between. CDR1 is SGDLS, CDR2 YYNGEE, per germline. The CDR3 region is CASSTQGATNEKLFF. Here the CDR3 DNA reads TGTGCCAGCAGTACCCAGGGTGCAACTAATGAAAAACTGTTTTTT.

This clone was observed once. The chain links TRBV2 to TRBJ2-3; 8 bases align to TRBD2. Germline CDR1 reads SNHLY; CDR2 reads FYNNEI. This CDR3 is built from 15 residues. The junction had 10 bases not matched to a gene; V was cut back by 2 bases and J by 9 bases. The CDR3 loop reads CASSESGGAVGTQYF. In nucleotides, the CDR3 is TGTGCCAGCAGTGAATCGGGGGGGGCGGTGGGAACGCAGTATTTT. Filled out from reference TRBV2 and TRBJ2-3, the complete variable domain reads EPEVTQTPSHQVTQMGQEVILRCVPISNHLYFYWYRQILGQKVEFLVSFYNNEISEKSEIFDDQFSVERPDGSNFTLKIRSTKLEDSAMYFCASSESGGAVGTQYFGPGTRLTVL.

The chain has TRBV6-5 and TRBJ2-7; the D gene is possibly TRBD2 (5 bases). Germline V gives CDR1 MNHEY, CDR2 SVGAGI. The CDR3 spans 13 residues. Trimming pared 7 bases from V and 0 bases from J, leaving 10 bases between. CDR3 sequence: CASILSGSYEQYF. Here the CDR3 DNA reads TGTGCCAGCATCCTGAGCGGCTCCTACGAGCAGTACTTC.

The chain joins TRBV5-1 to TRBJ2-5, with TRBD2 matching over 11 bases. The CDR3 has 15 amino acids. Trimming cost V 3 bases and J 4 bases; bases outside gene matches: 5. Germline V gives CDR1 SGHRS, CDR2 YFSETQ. The CDR3 here is CASSSASGGLETQYF. In DNA form, the CDR3 reads TGCGCCAGCAGCTCCGCTAGCGGGGGGTTAGAGACCCAGTACTTC.

The chain recombines TRBV6-1 with TRBJ2-6; D remains unclear. This CDR3 contains 15 residues. The germline V gene has CDR1 MNHNS and CDR2 SASEGT. Trimming stripped 4 bases from V and 0 bases from J, with 7 bases between. The CDR3 loop reads CASSGADSGANVLTF. CDR3 sequence (DNA): TGTGCCAGCAGTGGAGCCGACTCTGGGGCCAACGTCCTGACTTTC.

The rearrangement uses TRBV5-3 and TRBJ2-1; weak D call: TRBD1 (6 bases). TRBV5-3 is an ORF for which the function is uncertain. Trimming took 4 bases from V and 4 from J, leaving 21 bases between them. The CDR3 totals 17 residues. Written as DNA, the CDR3 is TGTGCCAGAAGCCGAACTCCGACAGGCGCGTTATACAATGAGCAGTTCTTC. Encoded protein: CARSRTPTGALYNEQFF.

This chain uses TRBV5-1 with TRBJ2-2; D call uncertain. The germline V and J ends were trimmed by 1 base and 3 bases, with 7 bases remaining between them. The CDR3 covers 14 residues. Per the germline V gene, CDR1 is SGHRS and CDR2 is YFSETQ. The CDR3 coding sequence is TGCGCCAGCAGCTTGAACAGCGACACCGGGGAGCTGTTTTTT. Translated, it gives CASSLNSDTGELFF. The full variable domain, its missing parts supplied by reference TRBV5-1 and TRBJ2-2, is KAGVTQTPRYLIKTRGQQVTLSCSPISGHRSVSWYQQTPGQGLQFLFEYFSETQRNKGNFPGRFSGRQFSNSRSEMNVSTLELGDSALYLCASSLNSDTGELFFGEGSRLTVL.

The chain employs TRBV7-6 and TRBJ2-7; possibly TRBD1 or TRBD2 for D (6 bases each). The ends were cut back, 5 bases at V and 4 bases at J, with 12 bases in the middle. This CDR3 region has 13 residues. Per germline, CDR1 SGHVS and CDR2 FNYEAQ. The CDR3 is CASSPGAYYEQYF. The DNA of the CDR3 is TGTGCCAGCAGCCCGGGGGCCTATTACGAGCAGTACTTC. The variable domain in full, completed from reference TRBV7-6 and TRBJ2-7, reads GAGVSQSPRYKVTKRGQDVALRCDPISGHVSLYWYRQALGQGPEFLTYFNYEAQQDKSGLPNDRFSAERPEGSISTLTIQRTEQRDSAMYRCASSPGAYYEQYFGPGTRLTVT.

The chain links TRBV6-6 to TRBJ1-2, with 7 bases that match TRBD1. Germline V gene lookup returns CDR1 MNHNY and CDR2 SVGAGI (reference sequence). The CDR3 length is 14 residues. The J segment lost 3 bases and the V segment lost 6 bases, leaving 7 bases of the junction unmatched. CDR3: CASRTDRAYYGYTF. Written as DNA, the CDR3 is TGTGCCAGCAGGACCGACAGGGCCTACTATGGCTACACCTTC.

V is TRBV15 and J is TRBJ1-2; D is unresolved. Trimming removed 4 bases from V and 4 bases from J, with 10 bases in between. This CDR3 has 13 amino acids. From germline, CDR1 is LNHNV and CDR2 YYDKDF (reference sequence). Written as DNA, the CDR3 is TGTGCCACCAGCAAGAACAGCTTCTATGGCTACACCTTC. This codes for CATSKNSFYGYTF.

The V and J genes are TRBV27 and TRBJ1-5; TRBD1 is a possible D gene (5 bases). CDR1 and CDR2 from the germline V gene are MNHEY and SMNVEV (reference sequence). V was shortened by 3 bases and J by 4 bases, with 7 bases between the two germline ends. This CDR3 has 13 amino acids. The CDR3 bases are TGTGCCAGCAGTTTTCAGGGAAATCAGCCCCAGCATTTT. Its translation is CASSFQGNQPQHF.

The chain is built from TRBV6-5 and TRBJ2-2; maybe TRBD1 (7 bases). This CDR3 comprises 14 residues. V shed 6 bases and J shed 6 bases, with 14 bases lying between them. Germline V lookup: CDR1 MNHEY, CDR2 SVGAGI. CDR3: CASSPGGSAGELFF. The CDR3 DNA is TGTGCCAGCAGCCCAGGGGGGTCGGCCGGGGAGCTGTTTTTT.

The rearrangement links TRBV19 to TRBJ2-6; the D is unclear. CDR1 and CDR2 (germline): LNHDA, SQIVND (reference sequence). V lost 2 bases to trimming and J lost 0 bases, with 5 bases between them. The CDR3 spans 15 residues. In nucleotides, the CDR3 is TGTGCCAGTAGTATATGGAGCTCTGGGGCCAACGTCCTGACTTTC. Translated: CASSIWSSGANVLTF. Based on the CDR3 plus reference TRBV19 and TRBJ2-6, the full variable domain is DGGITQSPKYLFRKEGQNVTLSCEQNLNHDAMYWYRQDPGQGLRLIYYSQIVNDFQKGDIAEGYSVSREKKESFPLTVTSAQKNPTAFYLCASSIWSSGANVLTFGAGSRLTVL.